One and the same sample provided the 14 T cell receptor beta chains below, sequenced in a study of T cell responses to AZD1222 COVID-19 vaccine (dated by TCRdb to about 2021). The time point label for this specimen denotes: baseline before first vaccination. Libraries were prepared through the immunoSEQ multiplex PCR assay. TCRdb limited this immuneACCESS table to in-frame rearrangements with V and J called. A share of clones is missing; checked studies link under half to unresolved V genes, and the rest is unexplained. Recorded for this sample are about 120,000 clones; around 90% of them occurred a single time. 8.4% of the sample lies in the top ten. The sequenced sample was peripheral blood, obtained on day 0 of AZD1222 vaccination. All receptors derive from an adult in good health.

The genes are TRBV5-8 and TRBJ1-6; 7 positions agree with TRBD1. The germline V gene encodes CDR1 SGHTS and CDR2 YDEGEE. V dropped 1 base and J dropped 7; count of bases not matched to a gene: 8. CDR3 length: 16 amino acids. CDR3: CASSLYSTGPNSPLHF. CDR3 coding DNA: TGTGCCAGCAGCTTGTATTCGACAGGGCCAAATTCACCCCTCCACTTT. The variable domain in full, with the rest retrieved from reference TRBV5-8 and TRBJ1-6, is EAGVTQSPTHLIKTRGQQATLRCSPISGHTSVYWYQQALGLGLQFLLWYDEGEERNRGNFPPRFSGRQFPNYSSELNVNALELEDSALYLCASSLYSTGPNSPLHFGNGTRLTVT.

This clone occurred a few times. This chain joins TRBV19 and TRBJ1-3; weak D call: TRBD1 (6 bases). V shed 5 bases and J shed 0 bases, with 8 bases lying between them. In germline, CDR1 is LNHDA, CDR2 SQIVND (reference sequence). The CDR3 sequence is 14 residues long. The CDR3 loop is CASSGQHSGNTIYF. CDR3 nucleotides: TGTGCCAGTAGTGGACAGCACTCTGGAAACACCATATATTTT.

The V and J genes are TRBV30 and TRBJ1-1; 9 bases are shared with TRBD1. The CDR3 runs to 13 residues. The germline gives CDR1 GTSNPN, CDR2 SVGIG (reference sequence). J lost 6 bases, V lost 3 bases, and 5 bases had no gene match. CDR3 bases: TGTGCCTGGAGGCGGGACAGGGTGGCTGAAGCTTTCTTT. It encodes CAWRRDRVAEAFF.

The chain is built from TRBV7-2 and TRBJ2-7; 7 positions agree with TRBD2. Germline V gene lookup returns CDR1 SGHTA and CDR2 FQGNSA. The J segment lost 12 bases and the V segment lost 4 bases, leaving 15 bases of the junction unmatched. This CDR3 comprises 14 residues. As DNA, the CDR3 is TGTGCCAGCAGCTGGGCGGGAGTAGCGGGTGGGTGGTACTTC. Translating it yields CASSWAGVAGGWYF.

The V gene is TRBV10-1, the J gene TRBJ2-3, with TRBD2 matching over 14 bases. J lost 4 bases, V lost 3 bases, and 3 bases had no gene match. The CDR3 has 16 amino acids. Germline V CDR1 and CDR2: WNHNN, SYGVQD (reference sequence). The CDR3 DNA sequence: TGCGCCAGCAGTGAAAGGACTAGCGGGAGGTCAGATACGCAGTATTTT. Amino acids: CASSERTSGRSDTQYF.

The V and J genes are TRBV6-5 and TRBJ1-1; 8 bases are shared with TRBD1. The trim removed 5 bases at V and 10 bases at J, leaving 6 bases unmatched. Germline V gene data show CDR1 as MNHEY and CDR2 as SVGAGI. The CDR3 has 12 amino acids. Written as DNA, the CDR3 is TGTGCCAGCAGTCCTAGAACAGGGGGAGCTTTCTTT. As protein: CASSPRTGGAFF.

Regarding this clone: The germline gene is not matched at one end of the junction; a read error may be the cause. This chain joins TRBV7-7 and TRBJ1-1; TRBD1 matches 12 bases. Germline lookup yields CDR1 SSHAT and CDR2 FNYEAQ (reference sequence). This CDR3 contains 14 residues. CDR3 sequence: CASRGNRDRGHAFF. Here the CDR3 DNA reads TGTGCTAGCAGGGGCAACCGGGACAGGGGGCACGCTTTCTTT.

The gene calls are TRBV19 and TRBJ1-5; TRBD1 matches at 7 bases. The CDR3 length is 15 residues. The ends lost 4 bases at V and 0 bases at J; junction bases unmatched: 3. Germline loops: CDR1 LNHDA, CDR2 SQIVND (reference sequence). The CDR3 loop reads CASSTTGNSNQPQHF. CDR3 sequence (DNA): TGTGCCAGTAGTACGACAGGGAATAGCAATCAGCCCCAGCATTTT.

This rearrangement joins TRBV10-1 to TRBJ2-1; D tentatively reads TRBD1 or TRBD2 (5 bases each). This CDR3 comprises 14 residues. V lost 2 bases and J 3 bases, leaving 8 bases between the germline ends. Germline V gene sequence: CDR1 WNHNN, CDR2 SYGVQD (reference sequence). CDR3 nucleotides: TGCGCCAGCAGTGAGGGGACGGGCTACAATGAGCAGTTCTTC. Its protein product is CASSEGTGYNEQFF.

This clone was counted a single time. The gene calls are TRBV7-9 and TRBJ2-2; possibly TRBD1 for D (6 bases). The ends were cut back, 3 bases at V and 4 bases at J, with 12 bases in the middle. The CDR3 is made up of 15 amino acids. Germline CDR1 and CDR2: SEHNR and FQNEAQ (reference sequence). The CDR3 nucleotides read TGTGCCAGCAGCTTGTGGACAGTGGCCACCGGGGAGCTGTTTTTT. The encoded protein is CASSLWTVATGELFF. The whole variable domain, remainder taken from reference TRBV7-9 and TRBJ2-2, is DTGVSQNPRHKITKRGQNVTFRCDPISEHNRLYWYRQTLGQGPEFLTYFQNEAQLEKSRLLSDRFSAERPKGSFSTLEIQRTEQGDSAMYLCASSLWTVATGELFFGEGSRLTVL.

The V call is TRBV18, the J call TRBJ1-2; perhaps TRBD1 as D (6 bases). This CDR3 is built from 13 residues. V was shortened by 2 bases and J by 6 bases, with 10 bases between the two germline ends. CDR1 KGHSH and CDR2 LQKENI come from the germline V gene. The CDR3 reads CASSPSAGDGYTF. CDR3 DNA sequence: TGTGCCAGCTCACCATCGGCAGGGGATGGCTACACCTTC.

The V and J genes are TRBV6-5 and TRBJ2-7, with no clear D. V was shortened by 0 bases and J by 2 bases, with 14 bases between the two germline ends. This CDR3 is 16 amino acids long. Germline CDR1 and CDR2: MNHEY and SVGAGI. CDR3 bases: TGTGCCAGCAGTTACTCGCCCAAGCCCGGGCCCTACGAGCAGTACTTC. Its translation is CASSYSPKPGPYEQYF.

The chain couples TRBV28 to TRBJ1-3, with D perhaps TRBD1 (6 bases). This CDR3 spans 15 amino acids. Trimming took off 5 bases at V and 4 bases at J, with 15 bases between the two ends. CDR1 MDHEN and CDR2 SYDVKM come from the germline V gene. The CDR3 DNA sequence: TGTGCCAGCAGTCCCGGGGGCCTGGTCGGAAACACCATATATTTT. It yields the protein CASSPGGLVGNTIYF.

This clone has just one count. V and J are TRBV5-5 and TRBJ2-1; D is perhaps TRBD1 or TRBD2 (5 bases each). V lost 1 base and J lost 8, with 13 bases in between. Germline values: CDR1 SGHKS, CDR2 YYEKEE (reference sequence). This CDR3 is built from 14 residues. In DNA, the CDR3 is TGTGCCAGCAGCTTGTTCGGGGCCAACGATGAGCAGTTCTTC. Its translation: CASSLFGANDEQFF.